The clone carrying this TCR beta chain was observed a few times. What it binds is not known. Germline V lookup: CDR1 LNHNV, CDR2 YYDKDF (reference sequence). CDR3 size: 15 residues. V was clipped by 1 base and J by 3 bases, with 11 bases between them. This entry belongs to a study of CD8 T cells in ankylosing spondylitis. Findings of the study overall: Characteristic, it appeared, of ankylosing spondylitis blood was a TCR beta motif of roughly 8 highly homologous variants. Reportedly, significant enrichment of disease-linked clones occurred in matched ankylosing spondylitis synovial fluid.

In TCRdb, the 5' RACE reads were re-called with MiXCR into one record per CDR3 protein. The sample consists of about 540,000 distinct CDR3 sequences, over 9.5% of them appearing once. Sequenced input: blood, either unsorted or a sorted T cell fraction (not recorded which). V usage is TRBV15 and J usage is TRBJ2-3, with D perhaps matching TRBD2 (6 bases). The TCR was taken from a male donor with ankylosing spondylitis. The CDR3 sequence is CATSRAGLATDTQYF. CDR3 nucleotide sequence: TGTGCCACCAGCAGAGCTGGTCTAGCGACAGATACGCAGTATTTT.